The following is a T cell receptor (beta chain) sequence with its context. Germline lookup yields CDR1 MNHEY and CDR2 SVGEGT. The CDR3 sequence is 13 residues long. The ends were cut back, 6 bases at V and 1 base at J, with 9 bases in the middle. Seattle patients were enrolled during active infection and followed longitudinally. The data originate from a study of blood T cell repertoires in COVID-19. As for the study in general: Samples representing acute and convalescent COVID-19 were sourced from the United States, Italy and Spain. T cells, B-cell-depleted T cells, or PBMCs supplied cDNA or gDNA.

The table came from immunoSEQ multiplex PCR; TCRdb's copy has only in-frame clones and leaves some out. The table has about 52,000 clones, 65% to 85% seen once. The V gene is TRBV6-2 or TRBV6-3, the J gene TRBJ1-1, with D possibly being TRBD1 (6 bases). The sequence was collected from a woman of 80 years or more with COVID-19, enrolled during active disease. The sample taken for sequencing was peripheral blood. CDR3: CASSGQRNTEAFF. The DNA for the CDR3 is TGTGCCAGCAGCGGACAGAGGAACACTGAAGCTTTCTTT.